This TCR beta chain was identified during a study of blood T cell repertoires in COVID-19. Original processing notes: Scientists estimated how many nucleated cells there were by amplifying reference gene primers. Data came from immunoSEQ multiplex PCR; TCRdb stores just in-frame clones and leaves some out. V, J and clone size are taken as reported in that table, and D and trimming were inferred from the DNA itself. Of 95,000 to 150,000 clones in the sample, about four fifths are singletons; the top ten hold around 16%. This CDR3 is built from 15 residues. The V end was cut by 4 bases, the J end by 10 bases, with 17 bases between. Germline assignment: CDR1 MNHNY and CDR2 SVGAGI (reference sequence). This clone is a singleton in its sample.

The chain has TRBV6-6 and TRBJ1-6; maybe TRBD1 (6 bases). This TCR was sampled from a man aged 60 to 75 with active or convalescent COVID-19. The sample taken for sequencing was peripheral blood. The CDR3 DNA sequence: TGTGCCAGCAGTTCAAACATGGGCAGGGGCTCACCCCTCCACTTT. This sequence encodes CASSSNMGRGSPLHF.